Below, one T cell receptor (beta chain) is given with its context. TCRdb itself ran the 5' RACE reads through MiXCR, one entry per CDR3 protein. The data contain 45,000 to 65,000 distinct CDR3 sequences, approximately 10% of them seen just once; the ten biggest clones take up 4.2%. The CDR3 has 12 residues. V lost 3 bases and J 5 bases, leaving 10 bases between the germline ends. Germline CDR1 and CDR2: SQVTM and ANQGSEA. The sample originates from a study of early T cells in non-severe SARS-CoV-2 infection. The V call is TRBV29-1, the J call TRBJ1-1; D unclear. The sample taken for sequencing was whole blood. The TCR originated in an adult who was a healthcare worker with PCR-confirmed SARS-CoV-2 infection or an uninfected control (not recorded which). In nucleotides, the CDR3 is TGCAGCGTTGAGATGCTCGGGACTGAAGCTTTCTTT. Translating it yields CSVEMLGTEAFF.